This T cell receptor (beta chain) was recorded in a study of blood T cell repertoires in COVID-19. About the study: Both acute and convalescent COVID-19 samples were obtained from the United States, Italy and Spain.

Germline-derived CDR1 and CDR2 are SGHNT and YYREEE (reference sequence). This CDR3 contains 13 residues. V lost 4 bases and J lost 5, with 12 bases in between. Per the study methods: Reference gene primer amplification gave estimated nucleated cell counts. Measured with immunoSEQ multiplex PCR; TCRdb has only the in-frame clones, and not every one. That table gives V, J and clone size, and the DNA gave D and trimming. This table has over 150,000 clones, about 90% appearing once. The sequenced material came from peripheral blood. The rearrangement links TRBV5-4 to TRBJ1-2, with D possibly matching TRBD1 (5 bases). The TCR comes from a middle-aged man with acute or convalescent COVID-19. The CDR3 spells CASSGTGTYGYTF. The CDR3 region has the DNA TGTGCCAGCAGCGGGACCGGGACTTATGGCTACACCTTC.